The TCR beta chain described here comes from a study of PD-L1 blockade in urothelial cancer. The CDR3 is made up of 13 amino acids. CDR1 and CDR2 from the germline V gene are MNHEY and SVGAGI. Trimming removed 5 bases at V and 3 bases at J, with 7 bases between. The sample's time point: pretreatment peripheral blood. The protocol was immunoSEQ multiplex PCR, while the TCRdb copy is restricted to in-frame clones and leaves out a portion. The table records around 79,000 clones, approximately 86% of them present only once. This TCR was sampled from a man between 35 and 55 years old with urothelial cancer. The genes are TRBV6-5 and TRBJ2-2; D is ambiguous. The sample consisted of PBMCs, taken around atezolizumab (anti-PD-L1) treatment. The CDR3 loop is CASSGPYTGELFF. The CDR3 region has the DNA TGTGCCAGCAGTGGGCCTTACACCGGGGAGCTGTTTTTT.